The sequence of this T cell receptor beta chain was determined in a study of cytomegalovirus exposure and HLA in healthy donors. About the study: Drawn from HLA-typed donors, 80 million to 100 million unique TCRs were held in an early data release. Overall study results and limits: Sequencing depth roughly uniform across donors was assumed in presence/absence analyses.

CDR1 is SGDLS and CDR2 is YYNGEE in the germline V gene. There are 15 residues in the CDR3. With 3 bases clipped from V and 7 bases from J, the junction kept 5 bases outside the gene matches. Of note for this clone: The antigen remains undetermined.

PCR involved 60 Vbeta and 13 Jbeta primers. The repertoire was sequenced with immunoSEQ multiplex PCR; TCRdb's copy has only in-frame clones and lacks some. The data hold over 100,000 clones, with 55% to 75% observed a single time. The rearrangement uses TRBV9 and TRBJ1-6; 9 bases are a match to TRBD1. The receptor was derived from a woman aged 70 to 79 in good health and CMV-seropositive. The sequencing input was PBMCs. This CDR3 reads CASSAPGQGNSPLHF. The CDR3 nucleotides are TGTGCCAGCAGCGCACCGGGACAGGGAAATTCACCCCTCCACTTT. Together with reference TRBV9 and TRBJ1-6, the CDR3 gives the full variable domain: DSGVTQTPKHLITATGQRVTLRCSPRSGDLSVYWYQQSLDQGLQFLIQYYNGEERAKGNILERFSAQQFPDLHSELNLSSLELGDSALYFCASSAPGQGNSPLHFGNGTRLTVT.